This T cell receptor beta chain was sequenced for a study of regulatory T cells in long-lasting Graves disease. iRepertoire HTBI primers and Arm-PCR of CDR3 regions built TCR beta libraries. One entry per CDR3 protein, called by TCRdb with MiXCR from the multiplex PCR reads. The repertoire holds about 200,000 distinct CDR3 sequences, around 16% seen once, with around 21% in the top ten. The CDR3 length is 19 residues. After removal of 6 bases from V and 2 bases from J, the junction contained 11 bases not matched to a gene. Stated time point: newly diagnosed GD, antithyroid drugs for less than 3 months. Isolated PBMC RNA provided the starting material for the TCR library. The authors diagnosed Graves' disease using American Thyroid Association guidelines. This clonotype came up many times.

The V gene is TRBV12-3 or TRBV12-4, the J gene TRBJ2-3; TRBD2 aligns across 16 bases. Sequenced here: peripheral blood mononuclear cells (PBMCs), sampled at new diagnosis, from a patient treated with antithyroid drugs. The source of this sequence is a female donor with Graves disease. CDR3 in amino acids: CASRPGGLAGGAFTDTQYF. CDR3 DNA: TGTGCCAGCAGGCCCGGGGGACTAGCGGGAGGGGCTTTCACAGATACGCAGTATTTT.